This TCR beta chain is drawn from a study of CD8 T cells in ankylosing spondylitis (dated by TCRdb to 2016 to 2017). Background on the whole study: The study set out to find disease-linked TCR variants by profiling T cell receptor beta repertoires in ankylosing spondylitis patients and healthy donors. The full study cohort was made up of approximately 27 ankylosing spondylitis patients and some 100 healthy donors. Peripheral blood was sampled, and synovial fluid was additionally collected from ankylosing spondylitis patients.

General findings and caveats noted by the study authors: A CD8+ phenotype was shown by the disease-linked clones, which were found at relatively low frequencies in peripheral blood. Blood from ankylosing spondylitis patients appeared to be characterized by a TCR beta motif composed of several highly homologous amino acid variants. According to the report, matched synovial fluid samples from ankylosing spondylitis patients were significantly enriched for the disease-linked clones. Some motif variants were previously reported in synovial fluid and blood of reactive arthritis patients, suggesting common disease-initiation mechanisms.

The instrument given in TCRdb is Illumina HiSeq 2500. TCR beta libraries were prepared by quantitative 5'-RACE with molecular barcodes. The source study handled its data this way. To identify disease-linked TCR variants, a new computational method was used, one built on a probabilistic model of VDJ rearrangement. TCRdb reprocessing: public reads trimmed at Q25 with fastp, clones called with MiXCR, in-frame beta chains kept. Each record represents a unique CDR3 protein, reported with the most common genes and DNA among its rows. In this record, the V and J calls reflect TCRdb's handling and not the investigators' own analysis. The sample table shows about 130,000 distinct CDR3 sequences, and 9.3% are seen once. The leading ten clones occupy 2.5% to 3.5% of the sample. There are many counts of this clonotype. Its antigen is unknown. It has no much larger one-base neighbor in the sample; base qualities were not kept.

Trimming removed 1 base from V and 6 bases from J, leaving 9 bases between the germline ends. Per the germline V gene, SQVTM is the CDR1 and ANQGSEA is the CDR2. From cysteine to phenylalanine, the CDR3 is 12 amino acids long. The kept DNA is CDR3 alone, 36 bases in frame from the first base. The sample consisted of blood, either unsorted or a sorted T cell fraction (not recorded which). The sequence was obtained from a male donor with ankylosing spondylitis or in good health (not recorded which). The V and J genes are TRBV29-1 and TRBJ1-2; the D gene is possibly TRBD1, with 6 bases matching. DNA sequence: TGCAGCGTTGAAGCGGCAGGGGATGGCTACACCTTC. This is translated as CSVEAAGDGYTF.